This T cell receptor (beta chain) was identified during a study of breast tumors, draining lymph nodes, adjacent tissues. Study-wide findings and caveats: Tumors had less TCR diversity than lymph nodes, more than nontumor tissue. Compared with basal-like, luminal-like tumors shared significantly more repertoire with nontumor tissue.

This clonotype was detected ten times or more. Its target is unknown. A much bigger clone sits one base away, suggesting this may be a read error. Looked up from germline, CDR1 is SGHDT and CDR2 is YYEEEE. Deletions cut 0 bases from V and 7 bases from J, with 13 bases between. The CDR3 is 14 amino acids. Breast cancer patients provided tissue from their axillary draining lymph nodes. TCRdb itself ran the multiplex PCR reads through MiXCR, one entry per CDR3 protein. Of over 200,000 distinct CDR3 sequences in the sample, about 34% were seen once. The V call is TRBV5-6, the J call TRBJ1-2; TRBD1 is a possible D gene (5 bases). Sequencing was done on a sample of axillary lymph node tissue. The TCR sequence derives from a female donor with breast cancer. Some clones in this sample may be carry-over from other donors' samples. As DNA, the CDR3 is TGTGCCAGCAGCTTGGACAGGACGTCCGGTGGCTACACCTTC. This translates into CASSLDRTSGGYTF. The complete variable domain, with remaining parts taken from reference TRBV5-6 and TRBJ1-2, reads DAGVTQSPTHLIKTRGQQVTLRCSPKSGHDTVSWYQQALGQGPQFIFQYYEEEERQRGNFPDRFSGHQFPNYSSELNVNALLLGDSALYLCASSLDRTSGGYTFGSGTRLTVV.